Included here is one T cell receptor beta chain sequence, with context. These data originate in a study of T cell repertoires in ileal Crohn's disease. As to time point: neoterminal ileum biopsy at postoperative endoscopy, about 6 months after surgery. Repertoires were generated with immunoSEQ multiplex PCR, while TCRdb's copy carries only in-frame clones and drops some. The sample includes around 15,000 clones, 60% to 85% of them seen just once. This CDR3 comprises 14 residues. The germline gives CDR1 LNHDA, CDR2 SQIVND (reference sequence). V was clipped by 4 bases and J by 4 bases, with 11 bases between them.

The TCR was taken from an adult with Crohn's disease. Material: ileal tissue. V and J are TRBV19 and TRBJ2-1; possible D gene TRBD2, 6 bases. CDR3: CASSRLDRYNEQFF. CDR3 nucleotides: TGTGCCAGTAGTAGACTAGACCGTTACAATGAGCAGTTCTTC.